These T cell receptor beta chains were read from a single sample in a study of OX40 agonist ivuxolimab in advanced cancers. The repertoire was sequenced with immunoSEQ multiplex PCR; TCRdb's copy has only in-frame clones and lacks some. The sample yields tens of thousands of clones, around 83% seen once. Sequencing was performed on CD4+ or CD8+ T cells sorted from blood, taken in a trial of the OX40 agonist ivuxolimab. The receptors stem from an adult with an advanced solid tumor such as melanoma, head and neck, liver or kidney cancer. The CDR3 runs from the conserved cysteine through the conserved F or W. The D gene is left open where the match is weak. Where a row states a size, it is once, few, many or the class of an expanded clone; other rows omit it.

V gene: TRBV7-2; J gene: TRBJ1-1; D gene: NA; clone size: NA; CDR3 protein: CASKNSATEAFF; CDR3 DNA: TGTGCCAGCAAAAACAGTGCCACTGAAGCTTTCTTT
V gene: TRBV4-3; J gene: TRBJ2-3; D gene: TRBD1; clone size: NA; CDR3 protein: CASSQFANRGPDTQYF; CDR3 DNA: TGCGCCAGCAGCCAATTCGCTAACAGGGGGCCAGATACGCAGTATTTT
V gene: TRBV6-5; J gene: TRBJ1-3; D gene: NA; clone size: NA; CDR3 protein: CASRDDGGSGNTIYF; CDR3 DNA: TGTGCCAGCAGGGACGACGGGGGCTCTGGAAACACCATATATTTT
V gene: TRBV5-4; J gene: TRBJ1-1; D gene: TRBD1; clone size: NA; CDR3 protein: CASSSRQGGTEAFF; CDR3 DNA: TGTGCCAGCAGCTCCCGACAGGGGGGTACTGAAGCTTTCTTT
V gene: TRBV18; J gene: TRBJ2-2; D gene: TRBD1; clone size: once; CDR3 protein: CASSPLRGNNRDRRTNTGELFF; CDR3 DNA: TGTGCCAGCTCACCTCTCAGGGGGAATAACCGGGACAGACGAACGAACACCGGGGAGCTGTTTTTT
V gene: TRBV2; J gene: TRBJ1-5; D gene: NA; clone size: NA; CDR3 protein: CASSDKYRNQPQHF; CDR3 DNA: TGTGCCAGCAGTGATAAGTACAGGAATCAGCCCCAGCATTTT
V gene: TRBV7-8; J gene: TRBJ1-4; D gene: NA; clone size: NA; CDR3 protein: CASSLANLGEKLFF; CDR3 DNA: TGTGCCAGCAGCTTAGCGAATCTGGGAGAAAAACTGTTTTTT
V gene: TRBV7-9; J gene: TRBJ1-4; D gene: NA; clone size: NA; CDR3 protein: CASRGLVQGESFNEKLFF; CDR3 DNA: TGTGCCAGCAGGGGTCTTGTACAGGGAGAGTCCTTTAATGAAAAACTGTTTTTT
V gene: TRBV6-5; J gene: TRBJ1-2; D gene: NA; clone size: NA; CDR3 protein: CASSGVLYGYTF; CDR3 DNA: TGTGCCAGCAGTGGAGTACTTTATGGCTACACCTTC
V gene: TRBV6-4; J gene: TRBJ2-2; D gene: TRBD2; clone size: NA; CDR3 protein: CASRGGTGVNTGELFF; CDR3 DNA: TGTGCCAGCAGGGGGGGGACGGGGGTGAACACCGGGGAGCTGTTTTTT
V gene: TRBV19; J gene: TRBJ1-1; D gene: NA; clone size: many; CDR3 protein: CATRQWATEAFF; CDR3 DNA: TGTGCCACGAGACAGTGGGCCACTGAAGCTTTCTTT
V gene: TRBV5-1; J gene: TRBJ1-2; D gene: NA; clone size: once; CDR3 protein: CASSLVPLANYGYTF; CDR3 DNA: TGCGCCAGCAGCTTGGTACCACTGGCTAACTATGGCTACACCTTC
V gene: TRBV11-2; J gene: TRBJ2-7; D gene: NA; clone size: NA; CDR3 protein: CASSVSGTYEQYF; CDR3 DNA: TGTGCCAGCAGCGTGTCCGGGACCTACGAGCAGTACTTC
V gene: TRBV19; J gene: TRBJ1-2; D gene: NA; clone size: NA; CDR3 protein: CASSIDQNSVYGYTF; CDR3 DNA: TGTGCCAGTAGTATAGATCAGAACAGCGTCTATGGCTACACCTTC
V gene: TRBV7-2; J gene: TRBJ1-3; D gene: NA; clone size: NA; CDR3 protein: CASSFHTGNTIYF; CDR3 DNA: TGTGCCAGCAGCTTTCATACTGGAAACACCATATATTTT
V gene: TRBV11-3; J gene: TRBJ2-7; D gene: NA; clone size: NA; CDR3 protein: CASSLAREWNEQYF; CDR3 DNA: TGTGCCAGCAGCTTAGCCAGGGAGTGGAACGAGCAGTACTTC
V gene: TRBV28; J gene: TRBJ1-5; D gene: NA; clone size: once; CDR3 protein: CASSPYRETWGNQPQHF; CDR3 DNA: TGTGCCAGCAGTCCCTACAGGGAAACGTGGGGCAATCAGCCCCAGCATTTT
V gene: TRBV18; J gene: TRBJ1-6; D gene: TRBD1; clone size: NA; CDR3 protein: CASSPQQGQDSPLHF; CDR3 DNA: TGTGCCAGCTCACCCCAACAGGGGCAGGATTCACCCCTCCACTTT
V gene: TRBV2; J gene: TRBJ1-2; D gene: NA; clone size: few; CDR3 protein: CASKTDSNYGYTF; CDR3 DNA: TGTGCCAGCAAAACGGACAGCAACTATGGCTACACCTTC
V gene: TRBV6-6; J gene: TRBJ1-6; D gene: NA; clone size: NA; CDR3 protein: CASSYHGGDSPLHF; CDR3 DNA: TGTGCCAGCAGTTACCACGGGGGGGATTCACCCCTCCACTTT
V gene: TRBV29-1; J gene: TRBJ2-2; D gene: TRBD1; clone size: NA; CDR3 protein: CSVAPDRKNTGELFF; CDR3 DNA: TGCAGCGTTGCCCCGGACAGGAAGAACACCGGGGAGCTGTTTTTT
V gene: TRBV7-2; J gene: TRBJ1-5; D gene: NA; clone size: NA; CDR3 protein: CASSFGRSPQHF; CDR3 DNA: TGTGCCAGCAGCTTCGGGAGGTCGCCCCAGCATTTT
V gene: TRBV5-1; J gene: TRBJ2-3; D gene: TRBD2; clone size: few; CDR3 protein: CASSLEPRGGRTDTQYF; CDR3 DNA: TGCGCCAGCAGCTTGGAGCCCCGGGGGGGGCGTACAGATACGCAGTATTTT
V gene: TRBV7-2; J gene: TRBJ1-2; D gene: TRBD1; clone size: NA; CDR3 protein: CASSSTTGGYGYTF; CDR3 DNA: TGTGCCAGCAGCTCTACGACAGGGGGCTATGGCTACACCTTC
V gene: TRBV5-1; J gene: TRBJ2-3; D gene: NA; clone size: NA; CDR3 protein: CASSLEGRGGRTDTQYF; CDR3 DNA: TGCGCCAGCAGCTTGGAGGGCCGAGGCGGGCGCACAGATACACAGTATTTT
V gene: TRBV7-2; J gene: TRBJ2-1; D gene: NA; clone size: NA; CDR3 protein: CASSLMAGSSYNEQFF; CDR3 DNA: TGTGCCAGCAGCTTAATGGCGGGGAGCTCCTACAATGAGCAGTTCTTC
V gene: TRBV7-9; J gene: TRBJ2-7; D gene: NA; clone size: NA; CDR3 protein: CASSLGALYEQYF; CDR3 DNA: TGTGCCAGCAGCTTAGGGGCCCTCTACGAGCAGTACTTC
V gene: TRBV2; J gene: TRBJ2-1; D gene: TRBD2; clone size: NA; CDR3 protein: CASSARTSGGGNEQFF; CDR3 DNA: TGTGCCAGCAGTGCTCGGACTAGCGGGGGGGGCAATGAGCAGTTCTTC
V gene: TRBV11-2; J gene: TRBJ1-2; D gene: NA; clone size: NA; CDR3 protein: CASSPWEAAGGYTF; CDR3 DNA: TGTGCCAGCAGCCCCTGGGAGGCGGCTGGTGGCTACACCTTC
V gene: TRBV5-6; J gene: TRBJ2-5; D gene: TRBD2; clone size: NA; CDR3 protein: CASSLAGGAPETQYF; CDR3 DNA: TGTGCCAGCAGCTTGGCCGGGGGGGCTCCGGAGACCCAGTACTTC
V gene: TRBV6-5; J gene: TRBJ1-2; D gene: NA; clone size: NA; CDR3 protein: CASSYVDSIGDYGYTF; CDR3 DNA: TGTGCCAGCAGTTACGTCGACTCCATCGGTGACTATGGCTACACCTTC
V gene: TRBV7-2; J gene: TRBJ2-5; D gene: TRBD2; clone size: NA; CDR3 protein: CASSVAGGGRETQYF; CDR3 DNA: TGTGCCAGCAGCGTAGCCGGGGGGGGCCGGGAGACCCAGTACTTC
V gene: TRBV7-9; J gene: TRBJ2-7; D gene: NA; clone size: NA; CDR3 protein: CASSPGSYEQYF; CDR3 DNA: TGTGCCAGCAGCCCAGGGAGTTACGAGCAGTACTTC
V gene: TRBV7-7; J gene: TRBJ2-5; D gene: NA; clone size: NA; CDR3 protein: CASSLGLARGETQYF; CDR3 DNA: TGTGCCAGCAGCTTAGGTCTCGCCCGTGGGGAGACCCAGTACTTC
V gene: TRBV5-1; J gene: TRBJ2-3; D gene: NA; clone size: NA; CDR3 protein: CASSFDPEGTQYF; CDR3 DNA: TGCGCCAGCAGCTTTGACCCGGAAGGTACGCAGTATTTT
V gene: TRBV19; J gene: TRBJ1-1; D gene: NA; clone size: once; CDR3 protein: CASSTQGWQGNTEAFF; CDR3 DNA: TGTGCCAGTAGCACTCAGGGGTGGCAGGGGAACACTGAAGCTTTCTTT
V gene: TRBV5-1; J gene: TRBJ2-7; D gene: TRBD2; clone size: NA; CDR3 protein: CASSTGVRGAWGHSYEQYF; CDR3 DNA: TGCGCCAGCAGCACCGGGGTGCGGGGGGCCTGGGGCCACTCCTACGAGCAGTACTTC
V gene: TRBV2; J gene: TRBJ2-2; D gene: TRBD1; clone size: NA; CDR3 protein: CASRGDRGRTGELFF; CDR3 DNA: TGTGCCAGCAGGGGGGACAGGGGGCGCACCGGGGAGCTGTTTTTT
V gene: TRBV6-5; J gene: TRBJ1-6; D gene: TRBD1; clone size: NA; CDR3 protein: CASSPGTGSPSPLHF; CDR3 DNA: TGTGCCAGCAGTCCCGGGACAGGGTCTCCTTCACCCCTCCACTTT
V gene: TRBV5-1; J gene: TRBJ2-2; D gene: NA; clone size: NA; CDR3 protein: CASSLGPTGLLAGELFF; CDR3 DNA: TGCGCCAGCAGCTTGGGGCCTACAGGGCTTCTCGCCGGGGAGCTGTTTTTT
V gene: TRBV19; J gene: TRBJ1-4; D gene: TRBD1; clone size: NA; CDR3 protein: CASSIRARGDLNEKLFF; CDR3 DNA: TGTGCCAGTAGTATACGGGCCAGGGGGGATCTTAATGAAAAACTGTTTTTT
V gene: TRBV7-2; J gene: TRBJ2-7; D gene: TRBD1; clone size: NA; CDR3 protein: CASSSTGGAYEQYF; CDR3 DNA: TGTGCCAGCAGCTCCACAGGGGGCGCATACGAGCAGTACTTC
V gene: TRBV5-1; J gene: TRBJ1-2; D gene: NA; clone size: NA; CDR3 protein: CASSLGTGRDYGYTF; CDR3 DNA: TGCGCCAGCAGCTTGGGTACAGGGAGGGACTATGGCTACACCTTC
V gene: TRBV5-8; J gene: TRBJ2-3; D gene: NA; clone size: NA; CDR3 protein: CASSGSGDTQYF; CDR3 DNA: TGTGCCAGCAGCGGCTCCGGGGATACGCAGTATTTT
V gene: TRBV6-5; J gene: TRBJ2-3; D gene: NA; clone size: NA; CDR3 protein: CASSYRGGTDTQYF; CDR3 DNA: TGTGCCAGCAGTTACAGGGGGGGCACAGATACGCAGTATTTT
V gene: TRBV6-5; J gene: TRBJ1-2; D gene: TRBD1; clone size: NA; CDR3 protein: CASSPPDRGHGYTF; CDR3 DNA: TGTGCCAGCAGTCCTCCGGACAGGGGGCATGGCTACACCTTC
V gene: TRBV27; J gene: TRBJ2-5; D gene: TRBD1; clone size: NA; CDR3 protein: CAPGHRGQETQYF; CDR3 DNA: TGTGCCCCGGGCCACAGGGGACAAGAGACCCAGTACTTC
V gene: TRBV10-2; J gene: TRBJ1-5; D gene: TRBD1; clone size: NA; CDR3 protein: CASSERTGVDQPQHF; CDR3 DNA: TGCGCCAGCAGTGAAAGGACAGGGGTTGATCAGCCCCAGCATTTT
V gene: TRBV18; J gene: TRBJ2-7; D gene: TRBD1; clone size: NA; CDR3 protein: CASSPGQGSYEQYF; CDR3 DNA: TGTGCCAGCTCACCGGGACAGGGATCCTACGAGCAGTACTTC
V gene: TRBV11-3; J gene: TRBJ2-1; D gene: TRBD2; clone size: NA; CDR3 protein: CASSLGGRGREQFF; CDR3 DNA: TGTGCCAGCAGCTTAGGGGGGAGGGGTAGGGAGCAGTTCTTC
V gene: TRBV4-1; J gene: TRBJ1-1; D gene: NA; clone size: NA; CDR3 protein: CASSQADRPSTEAFF; CDR3 DNA: TGCGCCAGCAGCCAAGCAGACAGGCCGAGCACTGAAGCTTTCTTT
V gene: TRBV11-2; J gene: TRBJ1-1; D gene: NA; clone size: NA; CDR3 protein: CASSNAGVGTEAFF; CDR3 DNA: TGTGCCAGCAGTAATGCGGGGGTCGGCACTGAAGCTTTCTTT
V gene: TRBV6-5; J gene: TRBJ2-3; D gene: TRBD2; clone size: NA; CDR3 protein: CASSYGTSGTDTQYF; CDR3 DNA: TGTGCCAGCAGTTACGGGACTAGCGGTACAGATACGCAGTATTTT
V gene: TRBV10-2; J gene: TRBJ2-2; D gene: TRBD2; clone size: NA; CDR3 protein: CASNPRTSGGPKLNTGELFF; CDR3 DNA: TGCGCCAGCAACCCCAGGACTAGCGGGGGGCCAAAGTTGAACACCGGGGAGCTGTTTTTT
V gene: TRBV19; J gene: TRBJ1-6; D gene: NA; clone size: NA; CDR3 protein: CASASGRGMGANSPLHF; CDR3 DNA: TGTGCCAGTGCCTCTGGTAGGGGCATGGGTGCTAATTCACCCCTCCACTTT
V gene: TRBV20-1; J gene: TRBJ1-1; D gene: NA; clone size: once; CDR3 protein: CSAPTALQAFF; CDR3 DNA: TGCAGTGCTCCTACAGCACTTCAAGCTTTCTTT
V gene: TRBV11-2; J gene: TRBJ2-3; D gene: TRBD2; clone size: NA; CDR3 protein: CASSLGLAGIGAQYF; CDR3 DNA: TGTGCCAGCAGCCTGGGACTAGCGGGGATAGGGGCGCAGTATTTT
V gene: TRBV7-3; J gene: TRBJ2-7; D gene: TRBD1; clone size: NA; CDR3 protein: CASSLATGGAGYEQYF; CDR3 DNA: TGTGCCAGCAGCTTAGCTACAGGGGGCGCGGGATACGAGCAGTACTTC
V gene: TRBV19; J gene: TRBJ1-2; D gene: TRBD1; clone size: NA; CDR3 protein: CANSIGGQNFYGYTF; CDR3 DNA: TGTGCCAATAGTATAGGGGGACAGAACTTCTATGGCTACACCTTC
V gene: TRBV12-5; J gene: TRBJ2-7; D gene: NA; clone size: NA; CDR3 protein: CASGPLYEQYF; CDR3 DNA: TGTGCTAGTGGCCCACTCTACGAGCAGTACTTC